The clone carrying this T cell receptor beta chain was seen a few times. These data come from a study of CD8+ T cells in alopecia areata. Once RNA had been extracted, it was reverse transcribed into cDNA to act as the sequencing template. The data were produced by immunoSEQ multiplex PCR, yet TCRdb's version contains in-frame clones alone and is incomplete. The sample yields around 140,000 clones, around 49% seen once. Alopecia areata patients provided lesional scalp punch biopsies and peripheral blood, both collected for the study. The germline V gene has CDR1 SGHVS and CDR2 FQNEAQ. The CDR3 runs to 12 residues. The ends were cut back, 1 base at V and 10 bases at J, with 10 bases in the middle.

The starting material was CD4+ T cells sorted from blood, obtained at week 0. The V gene is TRBV7-8, the J gene TRBJ1-2, with a possible D match to TRBD1 (5 bases). The clonotype was recovered from a human donor with alopecia areata. CDR3 amino acids: CASSLGRGDYTF. For the CDR3, the DNA is TGTGCCAGCAGCTTAGGGCGGGGGGACTACACCTTC.